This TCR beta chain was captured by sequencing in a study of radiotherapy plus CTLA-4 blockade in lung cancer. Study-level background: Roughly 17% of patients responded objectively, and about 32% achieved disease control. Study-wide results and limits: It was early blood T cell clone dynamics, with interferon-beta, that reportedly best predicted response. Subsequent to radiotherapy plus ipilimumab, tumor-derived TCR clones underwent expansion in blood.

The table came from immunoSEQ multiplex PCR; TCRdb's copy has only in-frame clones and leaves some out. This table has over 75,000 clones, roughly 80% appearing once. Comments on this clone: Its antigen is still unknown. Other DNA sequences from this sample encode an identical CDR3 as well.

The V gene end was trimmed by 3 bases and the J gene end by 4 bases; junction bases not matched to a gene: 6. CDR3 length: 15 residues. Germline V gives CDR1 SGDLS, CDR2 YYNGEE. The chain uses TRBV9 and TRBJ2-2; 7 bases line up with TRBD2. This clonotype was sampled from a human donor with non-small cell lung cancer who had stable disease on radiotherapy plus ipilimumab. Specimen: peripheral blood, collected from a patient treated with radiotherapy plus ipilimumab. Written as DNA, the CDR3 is TGTGCCAGCAGCGGGGGGGGGTATAGCACCGGGGAGCTGTTTTTT. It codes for CASSGGGYSTGELFF.